The present T cell receptor beta chain was sequenced within a study of neurological immune-mediated disorders. This clonotype has a handful of counts. MiXCR, run by TCRdb on the 5' RACE reads, gives a single entry per CDR3 protein. The sample includes about 55,000 distinct CDR3 sequences, about 4% seen only once; the top ten take 2.5% to 3%. This CDR3 contains 14 residues. Germline CDR1 is DFQATT and CDR2 is SNEGSKA (reference sequence). J lost 11 bases, V lost 4 bases, and 13 bases had no gene match. The sequenced material came from PBMCs. V is TRBV20-1 and J is TRBJ2-4, with 8 bases fitting TRBD1. This receptor was identified in a man aged 45-65 years with multiple sclerosis. CDR3 sequence (DNA): TGCAGTGCTACCTCCGAGGACAGGGTAAATTTTCAGTACTTC. It specifies CSATSEDRVNFQYF.